A selection of T cell receptor beta chains follows, all from one sample in a study of blood T cell repertoires in COVID-19. The data were produced by immunoSEQ multiplex PCR, yet TCRdb's version contains in-frame clones alone and is incomplete. The sample yields some 240,000 clones, approximately 89% seen once. The sequenced sample consisted of peripheral blood. The receptors derive from a woman aged 35 to 49 who had recovered from COVID-19. The CDR3 runs from the conserved cysteine through the conserved F or W. The order of the fields is J gene, D gene, V gene, CDR3 protein, CDR3 DNA. A D gene is named only where the DNA matches it firmly.

j_gene: TRBJ1-2
d_gene: NA
v_gene: TRBV27
CDR3aa: CASSPGSAGNYGYTF
CDR3nt: TGTGCCAGCAGCCCCGGTTCGGCGGGGAACTATGGCTACACCTTC

j_gene: TRBJ2-7
d_gene: TRBD2
v_gene: TRBV7-2
CDR3aa: CASSFGGGYEQYF
CDR3nt: TGTGCCAGCAGCTTTGGCGGGGGCTACGAGCAGTACTTC

j_gene: TRBJ2-5
d_gene: TRBD2
v_gene: TRBV3-1/TRBV3-2
CDR3aa: CASSQTSGRETQYF
CDR3nt: TGTGCCAGCAGCCAAACTAGCGGGAGGGAGACCCAGTACTTC

j_gene: TRBJ2-6
d_gene: TRBD1
v_gene: TRBV11-2
CDR3aa: CASSSRDRGRTGANVLTF
CDR3nt: TGTGCCAGCAGCTCCCGGGACAGGGGGCGAACTGGGGCCAACGTCCTGACTTTC

j_gene: TRBJ2-5
d_gene: NA
v_gene: TRBV5-6
CDR3aa: CASSLLGETISGETQYF
CDR3nt: TGTGCCAGCAGCCTTTTGGGCGAAACAATCTCTGGGGAGACCCAGTACTTC

j_gene: TRBJ1-1
d_gene: NA
v_gene: TRBV18
CDR3aa: CASSPPSFSAGNTEAFF
CDR3nt: TGTGCCAGCTCACCACCGAGCTTTTCGGCAGGGAACACTGAAGCTTTCTTT

j_gene: TRBJ1-2
d_gene: TRBD1
v_gene: TRBV20-1
CDR3aa: CSAKGQYGYTF
CDR3nt: TGCAGTGCTAAGGGACAGTATGGCTACACCTTC

j_gene: TRBJ2-2
d_gene: NA
v_gene: TRBV18
CDR3aa: CASSWGQAPQTGELFF
CDR3nt: TGTGCCAGCTCATGGGGGCAGGCGCCCCAGACCGGGGAGCTGTTTTTT

j_gene: TRBJ1-2
d_gene: NA
v_gene: TRBV29-1
CDR3aa: CSVEDKRGYGYTF
CDR3nt: TGCAGCGTTGAAGACAAAAGAGGCTATGGCTACACCTTC

j_gene: TRBJ2-6
d_gene: TRBD2
v_gene: TRBV14
CDR3aa: CASSQVGGGTTGANVLTF
CDR3nt: TGTGCCAGCAGCCAAGTTGGCGGGGGGACTACTGGGGCCAACGTCCTGACTTTC

j_gene: TRBJ1-2
d_gene: NA
v_gene: TRBV19
CDR3aa: CATIGRSGEGYTF
CDR3nt: TGTGCCACCATCGGACGGTCCGGGGAGGGCTACACCTTC

j_gene: TRBJ1-6
d_gene: TRBD1
v_gene: TRBV4-2
CDR3aa: CASSQAAGTGGSNSPLHF
CDR3nt: TGTGCCAGCAGCCAAGCCGCCGGGACAGGGGGCTCGAATTCACCCCTCCACTTT

j_gene: TRBJ1-5
d_gene: TRBD1
v_gene: TRBV4-1
CDR3aa: CASSQETGGDNQPQHF
CDR3nt: TGCGCCAGCAGCCAAGAGACAGGGGGTGACAATCAGCCCCAGCATTTT

j_gene: TRBJ2-3
d_gene: TRBD2
v_gene: TRBV9
CDR3aa: CASSVDNGGFIDTQYF
CDR3nt: TGTGCCAGCAGCGTAGATAACGGGGGGTTCATAGATACGCAGTATTTT

j_gene: TRBJ2-5
d_gene: NA
v_gene: TRBV7-9
CDR3aa: CASSFMGEYF
CDR3nt: TGTGCCAGCAGCTTCATGGGAGAGTACTTC

j_gene: TRBJ2-5
d_gene: NA
v_gene: TRBV5-5
CDR3aa: CASKPIDPNLETQYF
CDR3nt: TGTGCCAGCAAGCCAATTGATCCTAACTTGGAGACCCAGTACTTC

j_gene: TRBJ2-2
d_gene: NA
v_gene: TRBV7-7
CDR3aa: CASSPLQGSAGELFF
CDR3nt: TGTGCCAGCAGCCCGTTACAGGGCTCGGCCGGGGAGCTGTTTTTT